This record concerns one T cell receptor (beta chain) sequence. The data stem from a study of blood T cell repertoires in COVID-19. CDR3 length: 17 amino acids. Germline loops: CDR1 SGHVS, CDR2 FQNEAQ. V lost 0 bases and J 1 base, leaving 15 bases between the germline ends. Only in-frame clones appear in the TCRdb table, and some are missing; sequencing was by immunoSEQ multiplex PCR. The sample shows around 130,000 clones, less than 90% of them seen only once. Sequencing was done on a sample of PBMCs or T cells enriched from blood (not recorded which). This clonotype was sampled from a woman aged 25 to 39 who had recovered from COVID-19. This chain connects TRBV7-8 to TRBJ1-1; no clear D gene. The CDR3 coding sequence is TGTGCCAGCAGCTTAGCGCGACGAATTTCAGGGAACACTGAAGCTTTCTTT. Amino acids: CASSLARRISGNTEAFF.